These 20 T cell receptor beta chains came from one sample sequenced in a study of T cells in Graves' hyperthyroidism and ophthalmopathy. TCR beta CDR3 regions were amplified from RNA transcripts. First-round RT-PCR with HTBI primers amplified the TCR CDR3 region. TCRdb used MiXCR to reprocess the multiplex PCR reads, holding one entry per CDR3 protein. The sample holds about 400,000 distinct CDR3 sequences, 14% to 15% seen once. The sample consisted of blood. These receptors originate from a man aged 18-30 years with Graves' ophthalmopathy.

The chain links TRBV6-1 to TRBJ2-1; TRBD2 matches 8 bases. After removal of 6 bases from V and 8 bases from J, the junction contained 9 bases not matched to a gene. CDR1 MNHNS and CDR2 SASEGT come from the germline V gene. The CDR3 contains 14 residues. CDR3 region: CASSAGTSYDEQFF. The CDR3, as DNA: TGTGCCAGCAGCGCCGGGACTAGTTACGATGAGCAGTTCTTC.

The rearrangement links TRBV7-6 to TRBJ2-2, with TRBD2 matching 9 bases. With V trimmed by 3 bases and J by 4 bases, 12 bases remained unmatched. Germline values: CDR1 SGHVS, CDR2 FNYEAQ. CDR3 length: 18 residues. In DNA form, the CDR3 reads TGTGCCAGCAGCTTCCCCCAGGGCGGGAGGGCCCCCACCGGGGAGCTGTTTTTT. Encoded protein: CASSFPQGGRAPTGELFF.

This clonotype showed up just a few times. This chain joins TRBV5-1 and TRBJ2-1; the D gene is possibly TRBD2 (5 bases). Deletions cut 2 bases from V and 0 bases from J, with 24 bases between. The CDR3 spans 20 residues. The V gene's germline CDR1 is SGHRS and CDR2 YFSETQ. This chain's CDR3 is CASSFSSAWPGTDSYNEQFF. Here the CDR3 DNA reads TGCGCCAGCAGCTTCTCCTCAGCTTGGCCGGGAACCGACTCCTACAATGAGCAGTTCTTC.

This clonotype showed up many times. The chain recombines TRBV27 with TRBJ2-2, with 8 bases that match TRBD2. Germline values: CDR1 MNHEY, CDR2 SMNVEV (reference sequence). The CDR3 totals 16 residues. V shed 5 bases, J shed 2 bases, and the junction held 7 bases outside the gene matches. The CDR3 protein is CASSRTSGSNTGELFF. The CDR3 DNA sequence: TGTGCCAGCAGTCGCACTAGCGGCTCAAACACCGGGGAGCTGTTTTTT.

Only a few counts were recorded for this clonotype. The chain is built from TRBV7-9 and TRBJ2-5, with a weak D call TRBD1 (5 bases). This CDR3 is 16 amino acids long. V was pared by 3 bases and J by 4 bases, with 18 bases between. The germline gives CDR1 SEHNR, CDR2 FQNEAQ (reference sequence). The CDR3 region has the DNA TGTGCCAGCAGCTTTCCCTCCACTCAGGGTCGAGAGACCCAGTACTTC. It is translated as CASSFPSTQGRETQYF. Together with reference TRBV7-9 and TRBJ2-5, the CDR3 gives the full variable domain: DTGVSQNPRHKITKRGQNVTFRCDPISEHNRLYWYRQTLGQGPEFLTYFQNEAQLEKSRLLSDRFSAERPKGSFSTLEIQRTEQGDSAMYLCASSFPSTQGRETQYFGPGTRLLVL.

This clonotype has ten or more counts. The chain combines TRBV12-3 or TRBV12-4 with TRBJ1-4; possible D gene TRBD1, 5 bases. The ends were cut back, 6 bases at V and 11 bases at J, with 13 bases in the middle. This CDR3 spans 12 amino acids. CDR3 amino acids: CASSPRGEKLFF. In DNA form, the CDR3 reads TGTGCCAGCAGCCCTCGAGGGGAGAAACTGTTTTTT.

This clonotype was recorded a few times. The V and J genes are TRBV24-1 and TRBJ2-3; 7 nucleotides match TRBD1. Trimming cost V 4 bases and J 1 base; bases outside gene matches: 4. The CDR3 loop spans 15 amino acids. CDR1 is KGHDR, CDR2 SFDVKD, per germline. The CDR3 coding sequence is TGTGCCACCAGTGAACGTGGGACAGGCACAGATACGCAGTATTTT. As protein: CATSERGTGTDTQYF.

There are a few counts of this clonotype. J is TRBJ2-4 and V is TRBV19, with a weak D call TRBD2 (5 bases). V gave up 2 bases and J gave up 5 bases, with 13 bases separating them. Germline lookup yields CDR1 LNHDA and CDR2 SQIVND (reference sequence). CDR3 length equals 15 residues. CDR3 residues: CASSINIGSQNIQYF. The CDR3 DNA reads as TGTGCCAGTAGTATAAATATTGGGAGTCAAAACATTCAGTACTTC.

This clonotype was seen many times. This CDR3 is CAISDVGGASYEQYF. The CDR3 DNA reads as TGTGCCATCAGTGACGTCGGGGGGGCCTCCTACGAGCAGTACTTC. The rearrangement joins TRBV10-3 to TRBJ2-7; 8 bases fit TRBD2. The CDR3 consists of 15 residues. Germline V CDR1 and CDR2: ENHRY, SYGVKD. With V trimmed by 3 bases and J by 0 bases, 4 bases remained unmatched.

This clonotype occurred a few times. The CDR3 DNA reads as TGCAGTGCTAGAGATAGGCAGGACTCCTATAATTCACCCCTCCACTTT. As protein: CSARDRQDSYNSPLHF. The chain links TRBV20-1 to TRBJ1-6; no firm D call. This CDR3 has 16 amino acids. Germline CDR1 reads DFQATT; CDR2 reads SNEGSKA (reference sequence). Trimming left V 0 bases short and J 0 bases short, with 9 bases between.

Ten or more counts support this clonotype. The rearrangement links TRBV27 to TRBJ2-5; a possible D gene is TRBD1 (5 bases). The V gene's germline CDR1 is MNHEY and CDR2 SMNVEV (reference sequence). Trimming took off 4 bases at V and 1 base at J, with 13 bases between the two ends. The CDR3 is 15 residues long. The CDR3 coding sequence is TGTGCCAGCAGTTCAACAGGACGGACCCAAGAGACCCAGTACTTC. Translating it yields CASSSTGRTQETQYF.

This clonotype was found many times. The CDR3 DNA follows: TGTGCCAGCAGTTACGAGGCGGGAGGGGGAGGAGATACGCAGTATTTT. This sequence encodes CASSYEAGGGGDTQYF. The chain has TRBV6-2 or TRBV6-3 and TRBJ2-3, with 9 bases lining up with TRBD2. The V and J ends lost 2 bases and 5 bases, in that order; junction bases with no gene match: 8. Germline V gene data show CDR1 as MNHEY and CDR2 as SVGEGT. The CDR3 is 16 residues long.

On this clonotype: Mismatch with germline at one junction end may stem from a read error. V usage is TRBV24-1 and J usage is TRBJ2-3, with D possibly TRBD1 on 6 matching bases. The assigned J gene may be wrong: the sequence end matches TRBJ1-5 better. Germline loops: CDR1 KGHDR, CDR2 SFDVKD. The CDR3 contains 15 residues. Here the CDR3 DNA reads TGTGCCGCCAGTGAGACAGGTGCTAGCACAGATACGCAGCATTTT. Its translation is CAASETGASTDTQHF.

In this sample, this clonotype turned up many times. The CDR3 is CAIRRGGQNTEAFF. For the CDR3, the DNA is TGTGCCATCCGAAGAGGGGGGCAGAACACTGAAGCTTTCTTT. This rearrangement joins TRBV10-3 to TRBJ1-1; D is perhaps TRBD1 (6 bases). The CDR3 extends over 14 amino acids. Deletions cut 8 bases from V and 1 base from J, with 14 bases between. CDR1 is ENHRY, CDR2 SYGVKD, per germline.

This clonotype was seen at least ten times. The rearrangement joins TRBV19 to TRBJ1-2, with TRBD1 as a possible D gene (5 bases). The germline gives CDR1 LNHDA, CDR2 SQIVND (reference sequence). The CDR3 has 17 residues. V lost 5 bases to trimming and J lost 2 bases, with 21 bases between them. CDR3 amino acids: CASSHRQGLKVNYGYTF. The CDR3 DNA reads TGTGCCAGTAGTCATAGGCAGGGACTTAAAGTCAACTATGGCTACACCTTC.

At least ten counts were recorded for this clonotype. The chain recombines TRBV2 with TRBJ2-7, with unresolved D. Trimming took 2 bases from V and 4 from J, leaving 3 bases between them. In germline, CDR1 is SNHLY, CDR2 FYNNEI. There are 11 residues in the CDR3. Written as DNA, the CDR3 is TGTGCCAGCAGTGAAAAGTACGAGCAGTACTTC. Its translation is CASSEKYEQYF. Based on the CDR3 plus reference TRBV2 and TRBJ2-7, the full variable domain is EPEVTQTPSHQVTQMGQEVILRCVPISNHLYFYWYRQILGQKVEFLVSFYNNEISEKSEIFDDQFSVERPDGSNFTLKIRSTKLEDSAMYFCASSEKYEQYFGPGTRLTVT.

This clonotype was detected ten times or more. This sequence joins TRBV20-1 and TRBJ2-7; D not certain. This CDR3 spans 12 amino acids. Per germline, CDR1 DFQATT and CDR2 SNEGSKA (reference sequence). The V end was cut by 0 bases, the J end by 5 bases, with 8 bases between. The CDR3, as DNA: TGCAGTGCTAGAGATAGGGCGGACGAGCAGTACTTC. Translation: CSARDRADEQYF.

About this clonotype itself: The junction differs from germline at one of its ends, possibly a read error. The chain joins TRBV2 to TRBJ1-1; tentatively, D is TRBD1 (6 bases). The germline gives CDR1 SNHLY, CDR2 FYNNEI. The CDR3 has 15 amino acids. The CDR3: CVSSDWGPRDTEAFF. For the CDR3, the DNA is TGTGTCAGCAGTGATTGGGGGCCTAGGGACACTGAAGCTTTCTTT. The entire variable domain, with the rest obtained from reference TRBV2 and TRBJ1-1, is as follows: EPEVTQTPSHQVTQMGQEVILRCVPISNHLYFYWYRQILGQKVEFLVSFYNNEISEKSEIFDDQFSVERPDGSNFTLKIRSTKLEDSAMYFCVSSDWGPRDTEAFFGQGTRLTVV.

This clonotype has a count of ten or more. The V and J genes are TRBV7-6 and TRBJ2-2, with 10 nucleotides matching TRBD1. The CDR3 loop spans 16 amino acids. Germline CDR1 reads SGHVS; CDR2 reads FNYEAQ. The V gene end was trimmed by 0 bases and the J gene end by 6 bases; junction bases not matched to a gene: 4. DNA for the CDR3: TGTGCCAGCAGCTTAGCGACGGGACAGGGGTCCGGGGAGCTGTTTTTT. The encoded protein is CASSLATGQGSGELFF.

At least ten counts were recorded for this clonotype. The chain recombines TRBV6-1 with TRBJ2-5; 9 positions match TRBD2. The J segment lost 4 bases and the V segment lost 5 bases, leaving 11 bases of the junction unmatched. Germline loops: CDR1 MNHNS, CDR2 SASEGT. The CDR3 is made up of 16 amino acids. CDR3 in DNA: TGTGCCAGCAGTTGGTCTAGCGGGGTCATGCGAGAGACCCAGTACTTC. Protein: CASSWSSGVMRETQYF.